This TCR beta chain was documented in a study of cytomegalovirus exposure and HLA in healthy donors (dated 2017 in TCRdb). Context from the whole study: An earlier analysis of approximately 640 of the donors reported 250 to 350 Gb of sequence data and around 120 million unique TCR beta sequences from around 200 million T cells. Approximately 300 gigabases of sequencing data and around 80 million unique TCR sequences made up an early release that covered around 640 HLA-typed donors. Of the roughly 400 genotyped donors, 65% to 90% were placed in the genetic ancestry cluster associated with self-reported Caucasian donors. The study aimed to test whether cataloging public T cell receptors could reveal signatures of past pathogen exposure. Using immunosequencing, the study profiled T cell repertoires from 666 subjects and related those repertoires to cytomegalovirus serostatus. Besides the first cohort of around 670 subjects, a separate validation cohort made up of over a hundred different subjects was used. High-throughput TCR immunosequencing, statistical association of individual TCRs with disease status, and machine learning were combined to predict cytomegalovirus infection status. To study patterns of TCR occurrence, a later analysis re-analyzed previously published TCR beta repertoires from 500 to 850 donors and added high-resolution HLA genotyping. Rather than using new phenotypic data, the later analysis identified candidate immune exposures from TCR beta sequences and from how often those sequences occurred across donors. An earlier analysis of approximately 580 of the donors used high-throughput TCR beta sequencing to judge whether each TCR beta V gene segment behaved as functional or pseudogenic. Donor age, sex, ethnicity and CMV serostatus were compiled together with the repertoire data. Genome-wide SNP genotypes for about 55% of the roughly 670 donors were used in a later genetic analysis, which treated that subset as a discovery cohort. All discovery cohort repertoires had been generated on a single sequencing platform. Both class I and class II loci were covered by HLA typing, at four-digit resolution. The number of donors typed differed by locus, with roughly 620-640 for A, B, C, DRB1 and DQB1, over 500 for DQA1, some 570 for DPA1, and 472 for DPB1. Five DR-DQ haplotypes were treated as single units for association and clustering because of strong linkage in the cohort. Among 300 to 500 genotyped donors of the cohort, an average of roughly 230,000 unique TCR beta nucleotide sequences was sequenced per donor, of which about 18% were non-productive.

From the cysteine through the phenylalanine, the CDR3 covers 19 amino acids. Only the CDR3 portion is preserved as DNA: 57 bases, with reading frame beginning at the first base. The germline V end is reduced by 5 bases and the J end by 7 bases; junction bases left unmatched: 24. Reading the germline V gene (reference sequence) gives CDR1 MNHEY and CDR2 SMNVEV. Library preparation used the immunoSEQ multiplex PCR assay. For the multiplex PCR, a mixture combining 60 forward primers for TCR Vbeta segments and 13 reverse primers for TCR Jbeta segments was used. Amplification of the CDR3 region of rearranged TCR beta genes was performed with a multiplex PCR assay on genomic DNA. On the Illumina HiSeq System, the amplified TCR beta libraries were sequenced as 87-base-pair reads. The source study handled its data this way. In a later analysis, roughly 80 million unique TCR beta chains were counted across the roughly 610 repertoires, and roughly 10 million of these chains were shared by at least two donors. To remove PCR and sequencing errors, raw reads were error-corrected and collapsed into unique sequences using a nearest-neighbor algorithm that merged closely related sequences. To assign V, D and J gene segments, CDR3 sequences were aligned to IMGT reference sequences. For a sequence to be retained, a match of at least six nucleotides to both a V gene segment and a J gene segment was required. Rearrangements were called productive when the CDR3 lacked stop codons and stayed in frame with V and J; all others were non-productive. CDR3 was defined according to IMGT convention as the region running from the second conserved V-encoded cysteine to the conserved J-encoded phenylalanine. Sequences without an unambiguous match to a single V gene segment were excluded from the earlier analysis of over 500 of the donors. An earlier analysis of under 750 of the donors called V segments functional above 56.7% productive rearrangements and segregating when the between-donor standard deviation exceeded 5%. To diagnose cytomegalovirus status from the catalog of TCR beta chain sequences, a statistical classification framework was built. V and J gene assignment, in a later analysis, came from comparing TCR nucleotide sequences with IMGT/GENE-DB human TR gene sequences. The TCRdist pipeline was used in a later analysis to assign CDR3 sequences and most-parsimonious VDJ recombination scenarios. In a later analysis, each TCR beta chain was defined by its CDR3 amino acid sequence together with its V-gene family, and reads lacking a unique V-gene family were excluded. A later analysis removed 600 or so highly shared, low-generation-probability nucleotide sequences to deal with suspected cross-contamination and a sequencing artifact. For each public chain, a later analysis derived a clonal expansion index from normalized ranks of inferred template counts within each repertoire. In a later analysis, generation probabilities were computed using a VDJ recombination model fitted to out-of-frame rearrangements, and the results were checked against IGoR. In a later analysis, TCR-TCR, TCR-HLA and TCR-CMV co-occurrence was scored with hypergeometric tests, and a repertoire-size bias correction was applied to TCR pairs. To estimate false discovery rates, a later analysis permuted the HLA or CMV assignments 20 times. In a later analysis, co-occurring TCRs were grouped using DBSCAN, and TCRdist sequence similarity was added for clustering within HLA-allele-positive subsets. Repertoires with fewer than 30,000 or more than 120,000 public chains, plus five repertoires with anomalous nucleotide sharing, were excluded from co-occurrence clustering. This immuneACCESS table, as held by TCRdb, lists in-frame sequences with V and J called but not all clones. Of the missing ones, under half trace to an unresolved V gene in checked studies; the others have no known cause. That table supplies the V and J calls and clone size; D and trimming were determined from the DNA. The sample table records 50,000 to 70,000 clones. The ten largest clones capture around 3.6% of the sample.

In the case of this clone: There is no known antigen for this receptor.

General findings and caveats noted by the study authors: Strong co-occurrence of HLA alleles, especially DR and DQ, made assigning TCR associations to individual alleles difficult. According to a later analysis, parvovirus B19, influenza, CMV and Epstein-Barr virus appeared linked to several top co-occurrence clusters. A further reported finding was that TCR beta sequences accurately predicted the HLA-A and HLA-B alleles for most subjects in the first cohort. An association between a missense DCLRE1C variant and V-gene and J-gene trimming of TCR beta chains was found in a later genetic analysis and replicated in an independent cohort. According to the authors, the approach could potentially be generalized to other disease states and immunological phenotypes. In a later analysis, TCR association rates were found to vary across HLA loci, with the most associated TCRs seen for DRB1 alleles and the fewest for HLA-C alleles. Three of the identified cytomegalovirus-associated TCR beta chains were confirmed in vitro to be specific for cytomegalovirus antigens. Only TCR beta chains were sequenced in this cohort, and the absence of alpha or paired-chain data limited detectable features. Because HLA typing was missing for some donors at each locus, association tests included only the typed subset. Across donors, most TCR sequences were observed very rarely, whereas some public TCRs were present in many individuals. Roughly 17 rarely observed V segments, including chromosome 9 orphons, were excluded from the earlier analysis of several hundred of the donors because counts were too low. Cytomegalovirus status was reported to be diagnosed by the classifier with high specificity and sensitivity in both the original and validation cohorts. In a later analysis, HLA-associated TCR beta chains showed more clonal expansion and lower generation probabilities than non-associated chains that were equally common. The only immune exposure information available for the cohort was CMV serostatus. Linkage disequilibrium might explain the correlated functional status among segregating V segments, but an unknown experimental factor could not be excluded. In an earlier analysis of 587 of the donors, most TCR beta V segments were observed in productive rearrangements about 87% or about 30% of the time, broadly matching IMGT annotations. A cluster of highly shared sequence variants was judged likely to be a technical artifact of the sequencing pipeline. Some IMGT-functional V segments, including TRBV6-2 and TRBV6-3, could not be told apart with the 87-base-pair reads, so those segments were excluded. At a false discovery rate of 0.05, a later analysis linked 15,000 to 20,000 TCR beta sequences to specific HLA alleles. A later genetic analysis reported fewer N-insertions in productive TCRs among donors in an Asian-associated ancestry cluster than the approximately 700-donor mean. The study listed 150 to 200 TCR beta chains as associated with cytomegalovirus. In a later analysis, most CMV-associated TCR beta chains were found to appear HLA-restricted, with HLA associations seemingly driven largely by CMV exposure. Sequencing depth was assumed to be roughly uniform across donors in the presence/absence analyses, though that assumption may not hold.

The cohort was made up of 650 to 700 healthy bone marrow donors. Cohort members were all nominally healthy when sampled, although unrecorded immune exposures were likely present. The donor was CMV seronegative and was included in the group of a few hundred seronegative cohort members. A peripheral blood sample was provided by each donor, and peripheral blood mononuclear cells were used for TCR beta sequencing. Genomic DNA was extracted from the blood cell samples with the Qiagen DNeasy Blood Extraction Kit. The rearranged chain carries TRBV27 and TRBJ1-1, with 8 bases matching TRBD1. This TCR was sampled from a young woman in good health and CMV-seronegative. The sequencing input was PBMCs. CDR3 reads: CASSLRDRFGTGLTHEAFF. The DNA sequence reads TGTGCCAGCAGTCTCCGGGACAGGTTTGGTACAGGGCTCACCCATGAAGCTTTCTTT.